This T cell receptor beta chain was captured in a study of identical twins. Study results and limitations: While abundant cord blood beta clonotypes carried fewer insertions, memory repertoires showed no such pattern. Among monozygotic twins, out-of-frame TCR alpha sharing exceeded what models predicted.

Per the germline V gene, CDR1 is MDHEN and CDR2 is SYDVKM. CDR3 length: 15 residues. The V gene lost 2 bases and the J gene lost 0 bases, with 10 bases spanning the gap. This clonotype was seen a few times. Its antigen is still unknown. Unique molecular identifiers were present on the cDNA, which also gained a universal primer site by template switching. TCRdb re-called the 5' RACE reads through MiXCR, storing one row per CDR3 protein. The table shows around 490,000 distinct CDR3 sequences, with about a fifth occurring only once. The same sample was also used in a study of yellow fever vaccine responses in identical twins. In that study: On the reported evidence, twins' vaccine T cell responses seemed partly convergent and partly personalized.

V gene TRBV28 combines with J gene TRBJ1-2; no definite D call. This TCR was sampled from a woman between 18 and 29 years old in good health. Sequences were obtained from CD4+ T cells sorted from blood. Written as DNA, the CDR3 is TGTGCCAGCAGTTTAAGTACCTACACTAACTATGGCTACACCTTC. It specifies CASSLSTYTNYGYTF.